A single sample gave rise to the 4 T cell receptor beta chains below, sequenced in a study of memory CD4+ T cells and cytomegalovirus serostatus. Clones were sequenced by immunoSEQ multiplex PCR, and TCRdb holds only the in-frame ones, with some missing. Of over 40,000 clones in the sample, roughly 80% were seen once. Single viable CD3+CD4+CD8-CD45RO+ cells were sorted as the memory CD4+ T cells. Sequenced input: memory CD4+ T cells from blood. The receptor source for this set is an adult in good health and CMV-seropositive.

In its sample, this clone was seen once. The rearrangement links TRBV18 to TRBJ1-4, with D tentatively TRBD1 (5 bases). The germline V gene encodes CDR1 KGHSH and CDR2 LQKENI. V lost 1 base, J lost 0 bases, and 9 bases lay in between. CDR3 size: 16 residues. The CDR3 coding sequence is TGTGCCAGCTCACCACGACAGACCGCAACTAATGAAAAACTGTTTTTT. Its protein product is CASSPRQTATNEKLFF.

Notes on this clone: The junction departs from the called germline gene at one end, perhaps through a read error. J is TRBJ2-2 and V is TRBV7-7; possible D gene TRBD2, 6 bases. In germline, CDR1 is SSHAT, CDR2 FNYEAQ (reference sequence). CDR3 length equals 14 residues. The chain's CDR3 is CASSELGGGGELFF. DNA of the CDR3: TGTGCTAGCAGCGAGTTGGGAGGTGGCGGGGAGCTGTTTTTT.

The chain combines TRBV10-3 with TRBJ1-1, with 8 bases lining up with TRBD1. Unmatched junction bases numbered 1, after V lost 4 bases and J lost 3 bases. CDR3 length: 13 residues. From germline, CDR1 is ENHRY and CDR2 SYGVKD. Here the CDR3 reads CAISVDRDTEAFF. CDR3 DNA sequence: TGTGCCATCAGTGTGGACAGGGACACTGAAGCTTTCTTT.

V gene TRBV6-5 combines with J gene TRBJ1-6; D is undetermined. Trimming left V 8 bases short and J 2 bases short, with 10 bases between. The CDR3 sequence is 14 residues long. The V gene's germline CDR1 is MNHEY and CDR2 SVGAGI. The chain's CDR3 is CASSDRAYNSPLHF. CDR3 nucleotides: TGTGCCAGCTCCGACCGGGCCTATAATTCACCCCTCCACTTT.